These 2 T cell receptor beta chains were all obtained from the same sample, sequenced in a study of T cell repertoires in cytomegalovirus infection. The antigens for these receptors are not known. MiXCR, run by TCRdb on the reads, gives a single entry per CDR3 protein. The sample has approximately 730,000 distinct CDR3 sequences, around 29% seen once. Here the sequenced sample was cultured CD8+ T cells from PBMCs, taken from culture after CMV antigen stimulation. The source of these receptors is a human donor in good health (CMV status not recorded). Some clones in this sample may be carry-over from other donors' samples.

The chain links TRBV6-2 or TRBV6-3 to TRBJ2-6; no reliable D call. The CDR3 sequence is 17 residues long. Germline CDR1 reads MNHEY; CDR2 reads SVGEGT. V gave up 5 bases and J gave up 4 bases, with 18 bases separating them. CDR3 DNA sequence: TGTGCCAGCAGTCCAGCCGGACGCCCTGGGGGGGCCAACGTCCTGACTTTC. It yields the protein CASSPAGRPGGANVLTF.

This clonotype was observed a few times. The CDR3: CASSEDAAGGADTQYF. CDR3 in DNA: TGTGCCAGCAGTGAAGATGCAGCGGGGGGGGCAGATACGCAGTATTTT. The V call is TRBV6-1, the J call TRBJ2-3; 10 nucleotides agree with TRBD2. The junction had 5 bases not matched to a gene; V was cut back by 1 base and J by 4 bases. Germline V gene data show CDR1 as MNHNS and CDR2 as SASEGT. The CDR3 spans 16 residues.